Shown below are 28 T cell receptor beta chains from a single sample sequenced in a study of cytomegalovirus exposure and HLA in healthy donors. Primers for the PCR totalled 60 Vbeta and 13 Jbeta. Libraries were prepared by immunoSEQ multiplex PCR; TCRdb keeps only in-frame clonotypes and omits some of them. This table has roughly 200,000 clones, around 82% appearing once. Source material: PBMCs. Every receptor here comes from a man aged 40-49 years in good health and CMV-seronegative.

J is TRBJ1-6 and V is TRBV27; D may be TRBD1 (6 bases). The germline V gene encodes CDR1 MNHEY and CDR2 SMNVEV (reference sequence). This CDR3 region has 14 residues. Between the trimmed V and J ends, which lost 6 bases and 7 bases, there was a span of 13 bases. As DNA, the CDR3 is TGTGCCAGCAGGTGGACAGCTCCGAATTCACCCCTCCACTTT. Translation gives CASRWTAPNSPLHF.

About this clone: Germline is not matched at one junction end, which may reflect a read error. Within the sample, other DNA sequences also encode this same CDR3. The V call is TRBV5-6, the J call TRBJ2-3, with D possibly being TRBD2 (5 bases). CDR1 SGHDT and CDR2 YYEEEE come from the germline V gene. CDR3 length equals 16 residues. CDR3 bases: TGTGCCAGCAGCGCCAGAGGGATTTCTAGCACGGATACGCAGTATTTT. It translates to CASSARGISSTDTQYF.

This chain joins TRBV9 and TRBJ2-3; a possible D gene is TRBD1 (6 bases). Germline-derived CDR1 and CDR2 are SGDLS and YYNGEE. Trimming removed 5 bases at V and 3 bases at J, with 16 bases between. The CDR3 totals 15 residues. For the CDR3, the DNA is TGTGCCAGCAGTGAAGGGGCAGGGACAACAGATACGCAGTATTTT. It codes for CASSEGAGTTDTQYF.

Regarding this clone: Sequence at one end of the junction differs from germline and may be a read error. This chain links TRBV7-3 with TRBJ2-2, with 13 positions matching TRBD2. Germline lookup yields CDR1 SGHTA and CDR2 FQGTGA. The CDR3 consists of 15 residues. CDR3 region: CSSSQTSGGVGELFF. The CDR3 bases are TGTTCCAGCAGCCAAACTAGCGGGGGGGTCGGGGAGCTGTTTTTT.

Only a few counts were recorded for this clone. The rearrangement links TRBV6-1 to TRBJ1-5; TRBD1 is a possible D gene (6 bases). The length of the CDR3 is 14 residues. V dropped 5 bases and J dropped 4 bases, with 12 bases sitting between them. Germline V gene sequence: CDR1 MNHNS, CDR2 SASEGT. CDR3 coding DNA: TGTGCCAGCAGTACATACAGGGCGAATCAGCCCCAGCATTTT. This gives the protein CASSTYRANQPQHF.

This clone has more than one count but fewer than ten. The chain has TRBV6-5 and TRBJ1-1; 7 bases agree with TRBD1. J was trimmed by 0 bases and V by 8 bases; bases with no gene match: 6. The germline V gene has CDR1 MNHEY and CDR2 SVGAGI. The CDR3 is 14 residues long. The CDR3: CASARTGVNTEAFF. For the CDR3, the DNA is TGTGCCAGCGCCCGAACAGGGGTGAACACTGAAGCTTTCTTT.

The chain carries TRBV5-1 and TRBJ2-1; no clear D. CDR1 is SGHRS and CDR2 is YFSETQ in the germline V gene. Trimming took off 0 bases at V and 1 base at J, with 8 bases between the two ends. This CDR3 is built from 15 residues. Here the CDR3 reads CASSLVAQSYNEQFF. DNA for the CDR3: TGCGCCAGCAGCTTGGTAGCACAATCCTACAATGAGCAGTTCTTC.

This clone was recorded a few times. The rearrangement uses TRBV4-1 and TRBJ2-7, with TRBD2 matching over 11 bases. Per germline, CDR1 MGHRA and CDR2 YSYEKL. Germline trimming cut 0 bases from V and 5 bases from J; bases unmatched to any gene: 9. This CDR3 spans 17 amino acids. The CDR3 protein is CASSQDGSGRGAHEQYF. The CDR3, as DNA: TGCGCCAGCAGCCAAGATGGTAGCGGGAGGGGGGCCCACGAGCAGTACTTC.

The chain links TRBV7-8 to TRBJ2-5; D is perhaps TRBD2 (6 bases). The V gene's germline CDR1 is SGHVS and CDR2 FQNEAQ. The CDR3 consists of 13 residues. Trimming cost V 0 bases and J 7 bases, with 9 bases left between them. The CDR3 DNA reads TGTGCCAGCAGCTTAGCCTCCGGGGGGACCCAGTACTTC. Amino acid sequence: CASSLASGGTQYF.

V usage is TRBV29-1 and J usage is TRBJ1-1; no definite D call. V lost 0 bases to trimming and J lost 5 bases, with 13 bases between them. The CDR3 runs 14 residues. CDR1 and CDR2 (germline): SQVTM, ANQGSEA. CDR3 residues: CSVEDPGRWTEAFF. The CDR3, as DNA: TGCAGCGTTGAAGATCCGGGGAGGTGGACTGAAGCTTTCTTT. Combining the CDR3 with reference TRBV29-1 and TRBJ1-1 gives the whole variable domain SAVISQKPSRDICQRGTSLTIQCQVDSQVTMMFWYRQQPGQSLTLIATANQGSEATYESGFVIDKFPISRPNLTFSTLTVSNMSPEDSSIYLCSVEDPGRWTEAFFGQGTRLTVV.

The chain carries TRBV7-9 and TRBJ2-5; 8 bases agree with TRBD2. Germline assignment: CDR1 SEHNR and CDR2 FQNEAQ (reference sequence). The V gene end was trimmed by 1 base and the J gene end by 5 bases; junction bases not matched to a gene: 6. The CDR3 covers 15 residues. In DNA form, the CDR3 reads TGTGCCAGCAGCTTAGAAGCGGGAGAAGGGGAGACCCAGTACTTC. Its translation is CASSLEAGEGETQYF.

This clone was observed a few times. This CDR3 is CASIDRDKSGTIYF. CDR3 nucleotide sequence: TGTGCCAGCATCGACAGGGACAAATCGGGCACCATATATTTT. The chain uses TRBV6-6 and TRBJ1-3; 7 nucleotides align to TRBD1. The CDR3 loop spans 14 amino acids. Unmatched junction bases numbered 12, after V lost 7 bases and J lost 9 bases. CDR1 and CDR2 (germline): MNHNY, SVGAGI (reference sequence).

This sequence joins TRBV11-1 and TRBJ2-1, with D possibly matching TRBD2 (6 bases). Trimming removed 5 bases from V and 2 bases from J, with 10 bases in between. The CDR3 has 14 residues. Germline V gene sequence: CDR1 SGHAT, CDR2 FQDESV (reference sequence). CDR3 DNA: TGTGCCAGCAGCGGTAGCGGTCCCTACAATGAGCAGTTCTTC. Translated: CASSGSGPYNEQFF.

This clone was counted between two and nine times. The V call is TRBV2, the J call TRBJ1-2, with D tentatively TRBD1 (6 bases). V lost 7 bases to trimming and J lost 2 bases, with 11 bases between them. The CDR3 loop spans 13 amino acids. Per the germline V gene, CDR1 is SNHLY and CDR2 is FYNNEI. CDR3 bases: TGTGCCAGCAAACCCCAGGGGAACTATGGCTACACCTTC. It codes for CASKPQGNYGYTF.

The V and J genes are TRBV10-3 and TRBJ2-3; tentatively, D is TRBD1 (5 bases). Germline assignment: CDR1 ENHRY and CDR2 SYGVKD. This CDR3 contains 15 residues. V lost 7 bases and J 2 bases, leaving 16 bases between the germline ends. CDR3 DNA: TGTGCCATCATGGCTGGGCAGGGCGCCACAGATACGCAGTATTTT. It codes for CAIMAGQGATDTQYF.

This clone was detected once. This chain joins TRBV5-1 and TRBJ1-3; 8 bases map to TRBD1. CDR3 size: 16 residues. CDR1 is SGHRS, CDR2 YFSETQ, per germline. J was trimmed by 4 bases and V by 4 bases; bases with no gene match: 10. The CDR3 protein is CASSVGGRGPGNTIYF. CDR3 DNA sequence: TGCGCCAGCAGCGTAGGGGGCAGGGGGCCAGGAAACACCATATATTTT.

The table lists this clone with a count of one. This rearrangement joins TRBV4-1 to TRBJ2-1; D unclear. V lost 4 bases and J lost 5, with 12 bases in between. This CDR3 contains 14 residues. Per the germline V gene, CDR1 is MGHRA and CDR2 is YSYEKL. In nucleotides, the CDR3 is TGCGCCAGCAGCCTCGACATACCCAACAATGAGCAGTTCTTC. It encodes CASSLDIPNNEQFF.

The chain combines TRBV5-1 with TRBJ1-2, with 9 bases lining up with TRBD1. V was clipped by 7 bases and J by 9 bases; unmatched bases: 16. CDR3 length: 15 amino acids. Germline V lookup: CDR1 SGHRS, CDR2 YFSETQ. The chain's CDR3 is CASGDSLRQGVSYTF. The CDR3 DNA is TGCGCCAGCGGAGACTCCCTTCGACAGGGGGTCAGCTACACCTTC.

The rearrangement joins TRBV29-1 to TRBJ2-3, with TRBD2 matching 9 bases. The V and J ends lost 1 base and 7 bases, in that order; junction bases with no gene match: 6. This CDR3 has 14 amino acids. The V gene's germline CDR1 is SQVTM and CDR2 ANQGSEA. For the CDR3, the DNA is TGCAGCGTTGAAGGGGCGGGGGGGCCCCATACGCAGTATTTT. Translating gives CSVEGAGGPHTQYF.

The J gene is TRBJ2-3, the V gene TRBV5-4; D remains unclear. The CDR3 runs to 15 residues. The germline V gene encodes CDR1 SGHNT and CDR2 YYREEE (reference sequence). V gave up 0 bases and J gave up 0 bases, with 8 bases separating them. The CDR3 nucleotides read TGTGCCAGCAGCTTGGCCGACATCAGCACAGATACGCAGTATTTT. Translating gives CASSLADISTDTQYF.

This clone appeared many times. V is TRBV7-2 and J is TRBJ2-3; TRBD2 matches at 8 bases. Germline V gives CDR1 SGHTA, CDR2 FQGNSA. The ends lost 2 bases at V and 7 bases at J; junction bases unmatched: 14. The CDR3 is 17 amino acids. CDR3 loop: CASSLSSGGRNVYTQYF. DNA for the CDR3: TGTGCCAGCAGCTTAAGTTCCGGCGGGAGGAATGTATATACGCAGTATTTT.

This chain connects TRBV10-1 to TRBJ1-1; 7 bases match TRBD1. V dropped 1 base and J dropped 4; count of bases not matched to a gene: 6. The CDR3 consists of 15 residues. The germline CDR1 and CDR2 sequences are WNHNN and SYGVQD (reference sequence). CDR3 nucleotide sequence: TGCGCCAGCAGTGAGTATTACAGGGGAGGCACTGAAGCTTTCTTT. Translated, it gives CASSEYYRGGTEAFF.

In its sample, this clone was seen a few times. Other DNA sequences of this sample code for an identical CDR3. The genes are TRBV7-9 and TRBJ1-4; TRBD1 matches at 8 bases. The CDR3 is 14 residues long. Losses at the gene ends were 5 bases for V and 4 bases for J; bases not matched to a gene: 3. Germline-derived CDR1 and CDR2 are SEHNR and FQNEAQ (reference sequence). CDR3 sequence: CASSPGGFNEKLFF. The CDR3 nucleotides are TGTGCCAGCAGCCCAGGGGGCTTTAATGAAAAACTGTTTTTT.

The V call is TRBV2, the J call TRBJ1-2; D call uncertain. The V gene's germline CDR1 is SNHLY and CDR2 FYNNEI. This CDR3 spans 10 amino acids. V gave up 2 bases and J gave up 8 bases, with 3 bases separating them. The CDR3 protein is CASSESGYTF. The DNA for the CDR3 is TGTGCCAGCAGTGAATCGGGCTACACCTTC.

This clone was observed a single time. V and J are TRBV6-5 and TRBJ2-7; TRBD1 is a possible D gene (6 bases). Germline-derived CDR1 and CDR2 are MNHEY and SVGAGI. The CDR3 totals 16 residues. Trimming cost V 0 bases and J 4 bases, with 16 bases left between them. The CDR3 DNA is TGTGCCAGCAGTTACTCAGCCGGCAGGGGTTTATACGAGCAGTACTTC. Protein: CASSYSAGRGLYEQYF.

The V and J genes are TRBV5-1 and TRBJ2-1, with a weak D call TRBD1 (5 bases). Per the germline V gene, CDR1 is SGHRS and CDR2 is YFSETQ. The CDR3 has 14 amino acids. V was trimmed by 0 bases and J by 8 bases, leaving 12 bases between them. CDR3 nucleotide sequence: TGCGCCAGCAGCTTGGCAGGGCAAAAACATGAGCAGTTCTTC. This encodes CASSLAGQKHEQFF. The complete variable domain, with remaining parts taken from reference TRBV5-1 and TRBJ2-1, reads KAGVTQTPRYLIKTRGQQVTLSCSPISGHRSVSWYQQTPGQGLQFLFEYFSETQRNKGNFPGRFSGRQFSNSRSEMNVSTLELGDSALYLCASSLAGQKHEQFFGPGTRLTVL.

This chain links TRBV10-3 with TRBJ2-7; 9 bases fit TRBD1. With 11 bases clipped from V and 6 bases from J, the junction kept 17 bases outside the gene matches. Germline CDR1 and CDR2: ENHRY and SYGVKD. The length of the CDR3 is 15 residues. The CDR3 nucleotides are TGTGCCGCCGGACCCGGCGGACAGGGGTACGGCGAGCAGTACTTC. It is translated as CAAGPGGQGYGEQYF.

Of note for this clone: Other DNA sequences in the sample encode the same CDR3. This rearrangement joins TRBV19 to TRBJ2-3, with 7 nucleotides matching TRBD1. The junction had 2 bases not matched to a gene; V was cut back by 5 bases and J by 3 bases. Germline V gives CDR1 LNHDA, CDR2 SQIVND (reference sequence). The CDR3 consists of 13 residues. The CDR3 DNA reads TGTGCCAGTAGTCCGACAGGGACAGATACGCAGTATTTT. Translation gives CASSPTGTDTQYF.